This T cell receptor beta chain appears in the sequencing data of a study of control samples from healthy donors and cancer patients (dated by TCRdb to the early 2020s). Libraries were built with the immunoSEQ multiplex PCR assay. In its TCRdb copy, this immuneACCESS table keeps in-frame sequences only and misses some clones. Where compared with another copy, unresolved V genes explain less than half of these, and the others have no known cause. The sample table contains some 76,000 clones; only one count was recorded for 75% to 90% of them. The ten most abundant clones make up around a tenth of the sample. Of note for this clone: Its specific antigen is unknown. No per-base quality is available; no much larger clone lies one base away.

Trimming takes 3 bases from V and 2 bases from J, and the germline ends sit 10 bases apart. From its cysteine to its phenylalanine, the CDR3 spans 15 amino acids. Here the CDR3 DNA is all that survives: 45 bases in frame from base 1. CDR1 and CDR2, per the germline V gene (reference sequence), are MNHEY and SMNVEV. Sequenced input: PBMCs. This clonotype was obtained from a woman in her forties or fifties with colorectal cancer. The chain employs TRBV27 and TRBJ2-2, with the D gene too uncertain to name. The sequenced DNA: TGTGCCAGCAGTTTCCATACACACAACACCGGGGAGCTGTTTTTT. The resulting protein is CASSFHTHNTGELFF.